This T cell receptor (beta chain) was documented in a study of CD8 T cells in ankylosing spondylitis. Points from the study as a whole: Those disease-linked clones were CD8+; they were also relatively rare in peripheral blood. A motif of eight highly homologous TCR beta variants was seen as apparently characteristic of ankylosing spondylitis blood.

The TCR beta libraries were generated through quantitative 5'-RACE incorporating molecular barcodes. A single record per CDR3 protein comes from TCRdb applying MiXCR to the 5' RACE reads. The sample has about 500,000 distinct CDR3 sequences; approximately 5.3% are singletons. This CDR3 is built from 18 residues. Between the trimmed V and J ends, which lost 4 bases and 9 bases, there was a span of 28 bases. In germline, CDR1 is LGHNA, CDR2 YNFKEQ. As for this clonotype: What it binds is not known.

Material for sequencing was blood, either unsorted or a sorted T cell fraction (not recorded which). The TCR was taken from a male donor with ankylosing spondylitis. The chain carries TRBV4-2 and TRBJ2-1; no clear D. The CDR3 is CASSPPLVAGTYGPEQFF. As DNA, the CDR3 is TGTGCCAGCAGCCCCCCCCTCGTCGCTGGAACATATGGGCCTGAGCAGTTCTTC.